Listed below are T cell receptor beta chains from one sample, sequenced in a study of T cells in Graves' hyperthyroidism and ophthalmopathy. TCRdb itself ran the multiplex PCR reads through MiXCR, one entry per CDR3 protein. The table includes about 610,000 distinct CDR3 sequences, about 14% detected once. The material sequenced was blood. These receptors were collected from a middle-aged woman with Graves' ophthalmopathy. The CDR3 runs from the conserved cysteine through the conserved F or W. Fields, in order: clone size, J gene, V gene, D gene, CDR3 DNA, CDR3 protein. A D gene is named only where the DNA matches it firmly. Rows give clone size only sometimes, using once, few, many, or a class for an expanded clone.

.,TRBJ1-1,TRBV7-8,TRBD1,TGTGCCAGCAGCCGGGACAGGAGGGAAGCTTTCTTT,CASSRDRREAFF
many,TRBJ1-2,TRBV29-1,.,TGCAGCGTTGTCGGCAGGGGAAACTATGGCTACACCTTC,CSVVGRGNYGYTF
.,TRBJ2-2,TRBV12-3/TRBV12-4,TRBD2,TGTGCCAGCAGTTTAATTGGGGGGGGCACCGGGGAGCTGTTTTTT,CASSLIGGGTGELFF
many,TRBJ1-2,TRBV29-1,TRBD1,TGCAGCGGTCGGGACAGGGGCAGCTATGGCTACACCTTC,CSGRDRGSYGYTF
.,TRBJ2-5,TRBV20-1,.,TGCAGTGCACGGGACTGGCTCCAAGAGACCCAGTACTTC,CSARDWLQETQYF
many,TRBJ2-5,TRBV12-3/TRBV12-4,TRBD2,TGTGCCAGCAGTTTTCTAGCGGGAGAGACCCAGTACTTC,CASSFLAGETQYF
many,TRBJ1-5,TRBV28,.,TGTGCCAGCAGTTTATACCAGGGAGGCAATCAGCCCCAGCATTTT,CASSLYQGGNQPQHF
.,TRBJ2-5,TRBV13,TRBD2,TGTGCCAGCAGCCAGGGACTAGCGGGAGTCTGGGAGACCCAGTACTTC,CASSQGLAGVWETQYF
.,TRBJ1-1,TRBV15,TRBD1,TGTGCCACCAGCGAGACAGGGTGGAACACTGAAGCTTTCTTT,CATSETGWNTEAFF
many,TRBJ1-5,TRBV28,.,TGTGCCACCTCAGTTATGAAGCAGCCCCAGCATTTT,CATSVMKQPQHF
few,TRBJ2-7,TRBV30,TRBD2,TGTGCCTGGAGTGTTTGGGCGGGAGGCCCGGGCCGCTACGAGCAGTACTTC,CAWSVWAGGPGRYEQYF
many,TRBJ2-5,TRBV10-3,.,TGTGCCATCAGTGAAGGCAGTAACACCCAAGAGACCCAGTACTTC,CAISEGSNTQETQYF
many,TRBJ1-6,TRBV19,.,TGTGCCAGTAGCAATACAGGCACGGGACACCTAAATTCACCCCTCCACTTT,CASSNTGTGHLNSPLHF
many,TRBJ1-1,TRBV6-2/TRBV6-3,.,TGTGCCAGCAGTTATGCGCAGATCATGAACACTGAAGCTTTCTTT,CASSYAQIMNTEAFF
many,TRBJ2-7,TRBV7-9,TRBD1,TGTGCCAGCAGCTCCCCTGGACAGGGGAGGTCCTACGAGCAGTACTTC,CASSSPGQGRSYEQYF
.,TRBJ1-2,TRBV6-5,TRBD1,TGTGCCAGCAGTTACGGACAGGACCTTGGCTACACCTTC,CASSYGQDLGYTF
.,TRBJ2-5,TRBV4-2,.,TGTGCCAGCAGAAGTACTGTAGGGTTCCAAGAGACCCAGTACTTC,CASRSTVGFQETQYF
.,TRBJ2-5,TRBV6-1,TRBD2,TGTGCCAGCAGTCCCGACTCCGCGGGGGGACAAGAGACCCAGTACTTC,CASSPDSAGGQETQYF
.,TRBJ2-2,TRBV20-1,.,TGCAGTGCTAGAGTACACACAGACACCGGGGAGCTGTTTTTT,CSARVHTDTGELFF
.,TRBJ2-7,TRBV6-5,.,TGTGCCAGCAGTTCGGGCAGGGGTTCTTTCGAGCAGTACTTC,CASSSGRGSFEQYF
many,TRBJ2-7,TRBV28,.,TGTGCCAGCCGAATACAGGGCTCCGAGCAGTACTTC,CASRIQGSEQYF
many,TRBJ2-7,TRBV5-5,.,TGTGCCAGCAGCGTTGGGTTTACCTACGAGCAGTACTTC,CASSVGFTYEQYF
many,TRBJ2-5,TRBV12-3/TRBV12-4,.,TGTGCCAGCACCCTATCGGGGGCGGGAGAGACCCAGTACTTC,CASTLSGAGETQYF
.,TRBJ1-5,TRBV4-1,.,TGCGCCAGCAGCCACGACACCAAAAATCAGCCCCAGCATTTT,CASSHDTKNQPQHF
few,TRBJ1-1,TRBV12-3/TRBV12-4,.,TGTGCCAGCAGTTCCCACAGGAATCTGAACACTGAAGCTTTCTTT,CASSSHRNLNTEAFF
.,TRBJ1-1,TRBV19,.,TGTGCCAGTAGTATTTTCTCCGACACTGAAGCTTTCTTT,CASSIFSDTEAFF
few,TRBJ2-1,TRBV6-2/TRBV6-3,TRBD2,TGTGCCAGCAGTGCAGGACTAGCGGGAATCAATGAGCAGTTCTTC,CASSAGLAGINEQFF
many,TRBJ1-2,TRBV30,.,TGTGCCTGGATGAGTTTAAGTGGCTACACCTTC,CAWMSLSGYTF
many,TRBJ1-2,TRBV2,.,TGTGCCATCGTCGAGGGATTAGGGGAAGGCTACACCTTC,CAIVEGLGEGYTF
.,TRBJ2-7,TRBV4-1,.,TGCGCCAGCAGCCACGTTGATACGAGGGACTACGAGCAGTACTTC,CASSHVDTRDYEQYF
many,TRBJ2-7,TRBV20-1,.,TGCAGTGCTGGCGGGAACCCTGGGAACGAGCAGTACTTC,CSAGGNPGNEQYF
.,TRBJ2-5,TRBV7-2,TRBD2,TGTGCCAGCAGCGAAACTAGCGGAAGGTCCTTAGGGACCCAGTACTTC,CASSETSGRSLGTQYF
once,TRBJ2-7,TRBV5-1,.,TGCGCCAGCAGCTTGGGTAAACCCTACGAGCAGTACTTC,CASSLGKPYEQYF
many,TRBJ1-1,TRBV20-1,.,TGCAGTGCTAGAGTCGTGGCTGAAGCTTTCTTT,CSARVVAEAFF
many,TRBJ1-2,TRBV6-5,TRBD1,TGTGCCAGCAGTTACTCGGACAGGACTGATGGCTACACCTTC,CASSYSDRTDGYTF
.,TRBJ1-6,TRBV27,TRBD1,TGTGCCAGCAGCTTATCCGTGACAGGGGATTCACCCCTCCACTTT,CASSLSVTGDSPLHF
few,TRBJ2-7,TRBV20-1,.,TGCAGTGCTAGAGATCAGTCCGGGAGCCGTCTCTCCTACGAGCAGTACTTC,CSARDQSGSRLSYEQYF
many,TRBJ1-2,TRBV5-1,TRBD1,TGCGCCAGCAGCTCCACGGGACAGTCCCTCTATGGCTACACCTTC,CASSSTGQSLYGYTF
few,TRBJ1-6,TRBV4-2,.,TGTGCCAGCAGCCAAGATATTACAGCGCTCCATTCACCCCTCCACTTT,CASSQDITALHSPLHF
.,TRBJ1-5,TRBV18,.,TGTGCCAGCTCAAATTTGGGCAATCAGCCCCAGCATTTT,CASSNLGNQPQHF